One and the same sample provided the 4 T cell receptor beta chains below, sequenced in a study of shared clonotypes between healthy human individuals. Repertoires were generated with immunoSEQ multiplex PCR, while TCRdb's copy carries only in-frame clones and drops some. The repertoire holds under 2,500,000 clones, with roughly 95% as singletons. Source material: naive CD4+ T cells sorted from blood. Subset defined: CD45RA+ positively selected. The receptors originated from a man aged 18 to 30 in good health.

V gene TRBV29-1 combines with J gene TRBJ1-2; D is unclear. The V end lost 4 bases, the J end lost 4 bases, and 13 bases lay between the germline ends. The CDR3 has 13 residues. Germline V lookup: CDR1 SQVTM, CDR2 ANQGSEA. Here the CDR3 DNA reads TGCAGCGTTGTACACCCCCCGGGCTATGGCTACACCTTC. It yields the protein CSVVHPPGYGYTF.

The gene calls are TRBV2 and TRBJ2-1, with TRBD1 matching 9 bases. The V gene's germline CDR1 is SNHLY and CDR2 FYNNEI. The CDR3 totals 16 residues. The V and J ends lost 5 bases and 0 bases, in that order; junction bases with no gene match: 5. The CDR3 sequence is CASSPGTGSSYNEQFF. In nucleotides, the CDR3 is TGTGCCAGCAGTCCCGGGACAGGGAGCTCCTACAATGAGCAGTTCTTC.

This chain connects TRBV4-1 to TRBJ2-5; weak D call: TRBD2 (6 bases). The germline V and J ends were trimmed by 2 bases and 2 bases, with 15 bases remaining between them. The CDR3 sequence is 16 residues long. The germline CDR1 and CDR2 sequences are MGHRA and YSYEKL. DNA of the CDR3: TGCGCCAGCAGCCAATCCTGGGGGGACTTTCAAGAGACCCAGTACTTC. Amino acids: CASSQSWGDFQETQYF.

This sequence joins TRBV7-2 and TRBJ1-2; 11 bases are shared with TRBD1. Per the germline V gene, CDR1 is SGHTA and CDR2 is FQGNSA. J gave up 8 bases and V 4 bases, and 9 bases lay outside the gene matches. The CDR3 runs 15 residues. The CDR3: CASSSGQGGSEGYTF. The CDR3 nucleotides are TGTGCCAGCAGCTCGGGACAGGGGGGTTCTGAGGGCTACACCTTC.